Sequencing of this TCR beta chain was carried out in a study of cytotoxic CD8 clonotypes in ibrutinib-treated CLL. Sequencing was performed with immunoSEQ multiplex PCR; in TCRdb, only in-frame clones are kept and a portion is missing. The data show some 130,000 clones, 75% to 90% seen once. CDR1 and CDR2 from the germline V gene are SGHAT and FQNNGV. The CDR3 extends over 14 amino acids. Deletions cut 5 bases from V and 3 bases from J, with 11 bases between. This clone was counted between two and nine times. The J gene is TRBJ1-5, the V gene TRBV11-2; D is unresolved. The receptor was isolated from a human donor with chronic lymphocytic leukemia. The source material was PBMCs, sampled after 24 months of ibrutinib treatment. The CDR3 here is CASSISGSNQPQHF. In DNA, the CDR3 is TGTGCCAGCAGCATATCCGGTTCCAATCAGCCCCAGCATTTT.